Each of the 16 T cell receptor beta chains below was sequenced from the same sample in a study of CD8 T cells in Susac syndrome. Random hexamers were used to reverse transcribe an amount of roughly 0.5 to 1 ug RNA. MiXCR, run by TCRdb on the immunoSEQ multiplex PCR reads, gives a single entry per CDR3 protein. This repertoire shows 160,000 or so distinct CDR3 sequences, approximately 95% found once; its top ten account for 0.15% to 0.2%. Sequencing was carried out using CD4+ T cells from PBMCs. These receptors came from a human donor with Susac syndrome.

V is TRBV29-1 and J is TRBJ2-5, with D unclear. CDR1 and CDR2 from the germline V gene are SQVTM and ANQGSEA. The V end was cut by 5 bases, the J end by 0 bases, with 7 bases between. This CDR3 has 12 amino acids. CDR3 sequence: CSVRLYQETQYF. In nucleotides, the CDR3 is TGCAGCGTTCGGTTGTACCAAGAGACCCAGTACTTC.

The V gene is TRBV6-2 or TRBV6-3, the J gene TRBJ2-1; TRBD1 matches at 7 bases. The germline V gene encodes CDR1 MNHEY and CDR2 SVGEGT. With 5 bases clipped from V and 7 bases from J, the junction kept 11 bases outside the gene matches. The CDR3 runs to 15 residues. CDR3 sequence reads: CASSKLGGRGNEQFF. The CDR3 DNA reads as TGTGCCAGCAGTAAACTGGGTGGCAGGGGGAATGAGCAGTTCTTC.

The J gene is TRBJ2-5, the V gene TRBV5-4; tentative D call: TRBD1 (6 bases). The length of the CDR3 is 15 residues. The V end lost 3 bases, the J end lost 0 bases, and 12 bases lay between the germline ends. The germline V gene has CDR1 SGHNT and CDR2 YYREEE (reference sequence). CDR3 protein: CASSSKRGYQETQYF. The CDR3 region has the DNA TGTGCCAGCAGCTCCAAAAGGGGGTACCAAGAGACCCAGTACTTC.

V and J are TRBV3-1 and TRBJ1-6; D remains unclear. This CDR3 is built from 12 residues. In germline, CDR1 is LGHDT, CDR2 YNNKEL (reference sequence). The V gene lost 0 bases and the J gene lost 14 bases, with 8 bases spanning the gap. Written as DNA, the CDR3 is TGTGCCAGCAGCCAAGATCTCGCTGCCCTCCACTTT. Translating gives CASSQDLAALHF.

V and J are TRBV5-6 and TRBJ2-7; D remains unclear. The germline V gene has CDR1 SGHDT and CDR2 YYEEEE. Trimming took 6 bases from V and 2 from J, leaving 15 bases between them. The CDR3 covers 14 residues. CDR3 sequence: CASTNLGPTYEQYF. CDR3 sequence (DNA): TGTGCCAGCACCAACCTAGGTCCCACCTACGAGCAGTACTTC. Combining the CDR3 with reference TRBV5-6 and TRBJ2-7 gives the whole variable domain DAGVTQSPTHLIKTRGQQVTLRCSPKSGHDTVSWYQQALGQGPQFIFQYYEEEERQRGNFPDRFSGHQFPNYSSELNVNALLLGDSALYLCASTNLGPTYEQYFGPGTRLTVT.

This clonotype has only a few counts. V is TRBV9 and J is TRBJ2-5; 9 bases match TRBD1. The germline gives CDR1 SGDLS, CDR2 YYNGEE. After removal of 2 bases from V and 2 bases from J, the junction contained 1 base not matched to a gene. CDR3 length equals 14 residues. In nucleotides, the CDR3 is TGTGCCAGCAGCGTCGGGACAGGGCAAGAGACCCAGTACTTC. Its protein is CASSVGTGQETQYF.

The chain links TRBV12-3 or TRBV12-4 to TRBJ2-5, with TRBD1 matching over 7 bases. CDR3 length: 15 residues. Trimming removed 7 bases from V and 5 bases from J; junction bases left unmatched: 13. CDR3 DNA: TGTGCCAGCACCACGGGACAGCTGATCCGTGAGACCCAGTACTTC. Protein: CASTTGQLIRETQYF.

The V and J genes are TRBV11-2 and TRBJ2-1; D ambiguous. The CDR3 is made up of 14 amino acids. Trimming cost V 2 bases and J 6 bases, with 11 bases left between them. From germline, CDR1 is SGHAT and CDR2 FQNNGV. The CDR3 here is CASSLTILSNEQFF. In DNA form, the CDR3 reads TGTGCCAGCAGCTTAACAATTCTTAGCAATGAGCAGTTCTTC.

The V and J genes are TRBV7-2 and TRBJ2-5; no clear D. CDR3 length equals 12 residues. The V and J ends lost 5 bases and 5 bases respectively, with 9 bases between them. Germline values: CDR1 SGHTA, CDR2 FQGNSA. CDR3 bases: TGTGCCAGCAGCCAGCATACGGAGACCCAGTACTTC. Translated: CASSQHTETQYF.

The CDR3 loop is CSARVRDRVFF. CDR3 sequence (DNA): TGCAGTGCTAGAGTCCGGGACAGGGTGTTCTTC. The chain has TRBV20-1 and TRBJ2-1; 9 nucleotides line up with TRBD1. J lost 15 bases, V lost 1 base, and 4 bases had no gene match. Looked up from germline, CDR1 is DFQATT and CDR2 is SNEGSKA (reference sequence). The length of the CDR3 is 11 residues.

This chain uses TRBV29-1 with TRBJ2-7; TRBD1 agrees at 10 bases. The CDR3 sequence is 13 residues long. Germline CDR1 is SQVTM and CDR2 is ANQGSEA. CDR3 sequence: CSACETGGSEQYF. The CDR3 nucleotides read TGCAGTGCCTGCGAGACAGGGGGCTCCGAGCAGTACTTC.

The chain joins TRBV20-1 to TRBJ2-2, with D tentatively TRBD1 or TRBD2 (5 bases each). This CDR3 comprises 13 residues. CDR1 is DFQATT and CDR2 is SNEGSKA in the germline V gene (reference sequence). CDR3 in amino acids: CNLGDRNTGELFF. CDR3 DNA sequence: TGCAATCTGGGGGACCGGAACACCGGGGAGCTGTTTTTT.

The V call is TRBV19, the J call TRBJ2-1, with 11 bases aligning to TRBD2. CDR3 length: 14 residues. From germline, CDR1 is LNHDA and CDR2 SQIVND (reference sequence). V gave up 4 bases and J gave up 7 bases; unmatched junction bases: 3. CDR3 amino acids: CASSSLAGGNEQFF. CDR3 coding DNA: TGTGCCAGTAGTAGCCTAGCGGGGGGAAATGAGCAGTTCTTC.

In DNA form, the CDR3 reads TGTGCCAGCAGTAGGATAGTGGCAGGAATTGGGAATGAGCAGTTCTTC. This encodes CASSRIVAGIGNEQFF. The V call is TRBV12-3 or TRBV12-4, the J call TRBJ2-1; D gene ambiguous. CDR3 length: 16 amino acids. Trimming cost V 5 bases and J 7 bases, with 21 bases left between them.

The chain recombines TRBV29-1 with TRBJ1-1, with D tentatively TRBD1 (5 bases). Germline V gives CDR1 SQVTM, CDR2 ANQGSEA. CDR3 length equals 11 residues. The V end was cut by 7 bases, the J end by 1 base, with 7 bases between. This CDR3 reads CSGDGNTEAFF. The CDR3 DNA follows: TGCAGCGGGGACGGGAACACTGAAGCTTTCTTT.

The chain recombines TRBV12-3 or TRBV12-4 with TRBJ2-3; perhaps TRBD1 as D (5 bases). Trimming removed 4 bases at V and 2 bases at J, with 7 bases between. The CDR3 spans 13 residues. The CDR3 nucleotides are TGTGCCAGCAGTTCAGGGTTCACAGATACGCAGTATTTT. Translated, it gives CASSSGFTDTQYF.